Listed here are 29 T cell receptor beta chains from one sample, sequenced in a study of blood T cell repertoires in COVID-19. Assay used: immunoSEQ multiplex PCR; TCRdb lists only in-frame clones, some missing. This table holds 100,000 to 120,000 clones, roughly 84% found once. Sequencing input: peripheral blood. These receptor sequences come from a woman aged 40-49 years with acute or convalescent COVID-19.

The rearrangement links TRBV6-5 to TRBJ1-6; 8 positions match TRBD1. The CDR3 runs to 15 residues. V lost 2 bases and J lost 9; bases outside the gene matches: 6. Per germline, CDR1 MNHEY and CDR2 SVGAGI. DNA of the CDR3: TGTGCCAGCAGTTACCTTGGACAGGGAAGTTCACCCCTCCACTTT. It translates to CASSYLGQGSSPLHF.

The chain recombines TRBV18 with TRBJ2-7, with 7 bases lining up with TRBD2. V lost 9 bases and J lost 0; bases outside the gene matches: 14. Germline V gene data show CDR1 as KGHSH and CDR2 as LQKENI. The CDR3 runs to 16 residues. As DNA, the CDR3 is TGTGCCAGTATAACCCCCGGGGGGAAAAGCTCCTACGAGCAGTACTTC. Residues: CASITPGGKSSYEQYF.

The rearrangement links TRBV4-3 to TRBJ2-3, with TRBD2 matching 8 bases. Germline CDR1 reads LGHNA; CDR2 reads YSLEER. Unmatched junction bases numbered 9, after V lost 1 base and J lost 3 bases. CDR3 length: 17 amino acids. For the CDR3, the DNA is TGCGCCAGCAGCCAAGGCAGGGCGGGGGGAACTACAGATACGCAGTATTTT. As protein: CASSQGRAGGTTDTQYF.

This sequence joins TRBV9 and TRBJ1-3; 7 bases are shared with TRBD1. This CDR3 region has 16 residues. Trimming cost V 0 bases and J 4 bases; bases outside gene matches: 7. Germline CDR1 and CDR2: SGDLS and YYNGEE. This CDR3 reads CASSVAVSRGGNTIYF. CDR3 coding DNA: TGTGCCAGCAGCGTAGCCGTTTCCAGGGGGGGAAACACCATATATTTT.

The chain combines TRBV3-1 (or the pseudogene TRBV3-2) with TRBJ1-3; D uncertain. Trimming took 5 bases from V and 1 from J, leaving 15 bases between them. Per the germline V gene, CDR1 is LGHDT and CDR2 is YNNKEL (reference sequence). The CDR3 has 16 residues. DNA of the CDR3: TGTGCCAGCAGCGAAAGTCGGGGTTTGTCTGGAAACACCATATATTTT. It encodes CASSESRGLSGNTIYF.

The V call is TRBV30, the J call TRBJ2-3; D is possibly TRBD2 (6 bases). Trimming took off 5 bases at V and 0 bases at J, with 18 bases between the two ends. Germline V lookup: CDR1 GTSNPN, CDR2 SVGIG (reference sequence). CDR3 size: 16 residues. CDR3 protein: CAWAKTREGSTDTQYF. CDR3 nucleotide sequence: TGTGCCTGGGCGAAGACTAGAGAGGGAAGCACAGATACGCAGTATTTT.

The chain recombines TRBV5-6 with TRBJ1-1; D is uncertain. The CDR3 consists of 14 residues. V dropped 1 base and J dropped 2 bases, with 9 bases sitting between them. The germline CDR1 and CDR2 sequences are SGHDT and YYEEEE. CDR3 protein: CASSLSYRNTEAFF. CDR3 sequence (DNA): TGTGCCAGCAGCTTGTCTTACAGAAACACTGAAGCTTTCTTT.

The CDR3 spells CAWTGGSKNIQYF. CDR3 nucleotides: TGTGCCTGGACAGGGGGGTCCAAAAACATTCAGTACTTC. The V call is TRBV30, the J call TRBJ2-4, with D tentatively TRBD1 (7 bases). Germline V gene sequence: CDR1 GTSNPN, CDR2 SVGIG (reference sequence). V lost 4 bases and J lost 2, with 9 bases in between. The length of the CDR3 is 13 residues.

The J gene is TRBJ2-1, the V gene TRBV19; 10 bases are a match to TRBD2. CDR3 length: 16 amino acids. J was trimmed by 4 bases and V by 2 bases; bases with no gene match: 5. Germline CDR1 and CDR2: LNHDA and SQIVND (reference sequence). CDR3 protein: CASSIRLAGRYNEQFF. CDR3 bases: TGTGCCAGTAGTATAAGACTAGCGGGCCGTTACAATGAGCAGTTCTTC.

The gene calls are TRBV10-2 and TRBJ1-5, with D perhaps TRBD1 (5 bases). This CDR3 contains 13 residues. Between the trimmed V and J ends, which lost 3 bases and 5 bases, there was a span of 8 bases. The germline gives CDR1 WSHSY, CDR2 SAAADI. CDR3 in DNA: TGCGCCAGCAGTGAACAGGAATATCAGCCCCAGCATTTT. As protein: CASSEQEYQPQHF.

A few counts support this clone. The chain has TRBV4-3 and TRBJ1-2; 8 nucleotides align to TRBD1. V was clipped by 3 bases and J by 4 bases; unmatched bases: 4. Germline V CDR1 and CDR2: LGHNA, YSLEER. CDR3 length: 14 amino acids. CDR3 sequence (DNA): TGCGCCAGCAGCCAGGTGGGGACAGGCTATGGCTACACCTTC. This translates into CASSQVGTGYGYTF.

The V gene is TRBV20-1, the J gene TRBJ2-3; D is unresolved. The V end lost 3 bases, the J end lost 5 bases, and 15 bases lay between the germline ends. Per the germline V gene, CDR1 is DFQATT and CDR2 is SNEGSKA (reference sequence). The CDR3 has 14 amino acids. CDR3 amino acids: CSASGGARGDTQYF. CDR3 nucleotides: TGCAGTGCTAGTGGTGGAGCGCGTGGAGATACGCAGTATTTT.

The chain is built from TRBV13 and TRBJ1-2; no clear D gene. This CDR3 has 14 residues. Germline CDR1 and CDR2: PRHDT and FYEKMQ (reference sequence). V was pared by 7 bases and J by 6 bases, with 18 bases between. The CDR3 reads CASNLGQVGDGYTF. Written as DNA, the CDR3 is TGTGCCAGCAACCTCGGCCAGGTGGGAGATGGCTACACCTTC.

The chain joins TRBV3-1 (or the pseudogene TRBV3-2) to TRBJ1-6, with TRBD1 identical over 7 bases. Germline lookup yields CDR1 LGHDT and CDR2 YNNKEL (reference sequence). With V trimmed by 3 bases and J by 4 bases, 6 bases remained unmatched. The CDR3 is made up of 16 amino acids. The CDR3 bases are TGTGCCAGCAGCCATTCCATGACAGGGTATAATTCACCCCTCCACTTT. This gives the protein CASSHSMTGYNSPLHF.

This clone turned up a few times. The CDR3 nucleotides read TGTGCCAGCAGCCAGGGGACCTCTAACTATGGCTACACCTTC. Amino acid sequence: CASSQGTSNYGYTF. The chain combines TRBV7-3 with TRBJ1-2, with D possibly being TRBD1 (6 bases). Trimming removed 5 bases at V and 0 bases at J, with 10 bases between. The germline V gene encodes CDR1 SGHTA and CDR2 FQGTGA. The CDR3 spans 14 residues.

The chain joins TRBV19 to TRBJ2-7, with 8 nucleotides matching TRBD1. The CDR3 runs 14 residues. Per germline, CDR1 LNHDA and CDR2 SQIVND (reference sequence). The trim removed 5 bases at V and 5 bases at J, leaving 8 bases unmatched. The CDR3 loop reads CASSPRQGNHEQYF. CDR3 DNA: TGTGCCAGTAGTCCCCGACAGGGGAACCACGAGCAGTACTTC.

The J gene is TRBJ2-7, the V gene TRBV18; a weak D match, TRBD2 (5 bases). The length of the CDR3 is 15 residues. Germline CDR1 KGHSH, CDR2 LQKENI. V was clipped by 1 base and J by 9 bases, with 19 bases between them. In DNA form, the CDR3 reads TGTGCCAGCTCACCACGGGAAGGCGGGTTCTCGGGGCAGTACTTC. This sequence encodes CASSPREGGFSGQYF.

The V gene is TRBV6-5, the J gene TRBJ2-7, with D tentatively TRBD1 (6 bases). V lost 8 bases to trimming and J lost 1 base, with 18 bases between them. CDR3 length: 15 amino acids. CDR1 is MNHEY, CDR2 SVGAGI, per germline. This chain's CDR3 is CASRPGRTGSYEQYF. In nucleotides, the CDR3 is TGTGCCAGCCGTCCCGGGCGAACAGGGTCCTACGAGCAGTACTTC.

This chain connects TRBV6-6 to TRBJ1-1; D call uncertain. Germline V CDR1 and CDR2: MNHNY, SVGAGI (reference sequence). V was cut by 6 bases and J by 6 bases, with 23 bases left in between. This CDR3 has 16 amino acids. DNA for the CDR3: TGTGCCAGCAGCACCCAGGATTCTCCCACTCACGCTGAAGCTTTCTTT. This sequence encodes CASSTQDSPTHAEAFF.

The chain has TRBV7-9 and TRBJ2-1; D may be TRBD2 (5 bases). V was shortened by 0 bases and J by 6 bases, with 9 bases between the two germline ends. Germline CDR1 reads SEHNR; CDR2 reads FQNEAQ (reference sequence). The CDR3 length is 14 residues. CDR3: CASSLARAVNEQFF. In DNA, the CDR3 is TGTGCCAGCAGCTTAGCGAGGGCAGTCAATGAGCAGTTCTTC.

This clone came up once. The J gene is TRBJ2-7, the V gene TRBV11-3, with TRBD1 matching over 12 bases. The germline CDR1 and CDR2 sequences are SGHNT and YENEEA. J was trimmed by 5 bases and V by 5 bases; bases with no gene match: 7. The CDR3 consists of 15 residues. The CDR3: CASSRSGTGGHEQYF. CDR3 in DNA: TGTGCCAGCAGCCGATCCGGGACAGGGGGCCACGAGCAGTACTTC.

The J gene is TRBJ1-2, the V gene TRBV12-5; TRBD1 agrees at 7 bases. The germline V gene encodes CDR1 LGHNT and CDR2 FRNRAP. CDR3 length: 14 amino acids. Trimming at V came to 6 bases and at J to 3 bases, leaving 7 bases not matched to a gene. CDR3 residues: CASGSDREDYGYTF. DNA of the CDR3: TGTGCTAGTGGATCCGACAGGGAGGACTATGGCTACACCTTC.

V is TRBV5-4 and J is TRBJ1-2; 8 bases agree with TRBD1. This CDR3 has 14 residues. CDR1 and CDR2 from the germline V gene are SGHNT and YYREEE (reference sequence). Trimming at V came to 2 bases and at J to 4 bases, leaving 4 bases not matched to a gene. CDR3 nucleotide sequence: TGTGCCAGCAGCTTTGGACAGGGAAGCTATGGCTACACCTTC. Amino acids: CASSFGQGSYGYTF.

This clone appeared a few times. V gene TRBV18 combines with J gene TRBJ2-1, with D possibly TRBD1 on 5 matching bases. CDR1 is KGHSH and CDR2 is LQKENI in the germline V gene. This CDR3 has 15 amino acids. V was trimmed by 4 bases and J by 8 bases, leaving 18 bases between them. In nucleotides, the CDR3 is TGTGCCAGCTCACAATCTAGGGGAAGCCTCGATGAGCAGTTCTTC. Protein sequence: CASSQSRGSLDEQFF.

The V gene is TRBV12-5, the J gene TRBJ1-1, with 8 bases aligning to TRBD1. Germline V CDR1 and CDR2: LGHNT, FRNRAP. The V segment lost 3 bases and the J segment 4 bases; nucleotides outside the gene matches: 1. The CDR3 runs 13 residues. Here the CDR3 reads CASGFTGGTEAFF. The CDR3 DNA is TGTGCTAGTGGTTTTACAGGGGGCACTGAAGCTTTCTTT.

The CDR3 is CASSRVQGDTEAFF. CDR3 nucleotides: TGTGCCAGCTCACGGGTACAGGGAGACACTGAAGCTTTCTTT. J is TRBJ1-1 and V is TRBV18; perhaps TRBD1 as D (6 bases). The CDR3 is made up of 14 amino acids. CDR1 KGHSH and CDR2 LQKENI come from the germline V gene. V lost 4 bases, J lost 3 bases, and 12 bases lay in between.

The J gene is TRBJ1-5, the V gene TRBV19, with a possible D match to TRBD1 (6 bases). This CDR3 is 14 amino acids long. Trimming took 5 bases from V and 2 from J, leaving 10 bases between them. Germline V CDR1 and CDR2: LNHDA, SQIVND (reference sequence). The CDR3 is CASSGGWGNQPQHF. As DNA, the CDR3 is TGTGCCAGTAGTGGGGGCTGGGGCAATCAGCCCCAGCATTTT.

V gene TRBV5-6 combines with J gene TRBJ2-7; TRBD2 matches at 12 bases. Germline-derived CDR1 and CDR2 are SGHDT and YYEEEE. The CDR3 consists of 14 residues. Unmatched junction bases numbered 3, after V lost 0 bases and J lost 8 bases. In DNA, the CDR3 is TGTGCCAGCAGCTTGGGACTAGCGGGGGAAAAGCAGTACTTC. Its protein is CASSLGLAGEKQYF.

The chain carries TRBV29-1 and TRBJ1-2; no definite D call. With 4 bases removed from V and 0 bases from J, the gap between germline ends came to 15 bases. The CDR3 is made up of 15 amino acids. Germline loops: CDR1 SQVTM, CDR2 ANQGSEA. The CDR3 DNA reads TGCAGCGTTGGTGGCGCTGACTTACCTAACTATGGCTACACCTTC. This sequence encodes CSVGGADLPNYGYTF. Complete variable domain (other parts from reference TRBV29-1 and TRBJ1-2): SAVISQKPSRDICQRGTSLTIQCQVDSQVTMMFWYRQQPGQSLTLIATANQGSEATYESGFVIDKFPISRPNLTFSTLTVSNMSPEDSSIYLCSVGGADLPNYGYTFGSGTRLTVV.